This TCR beta chain emerged from a study of shared clonotypes between healthy human individuals. Overall study: A few men and a couple of women, aged 18 to 49, were donors. CD4 naive and memory got three plates each, CD8 naive two, CD8 memory one.

Trimming left V 6 bases short and J 1 base short, with 5 bases between. The CDR3 loop spans 12 amino acids. Germline loops: CDR1 SGHDT, CDR2 YYEEEE. Healthy HIV-negative adults without recent acute infections or vaccinations served as donors. Several immunoSEQ plates received, in even portions, the genomic DNA of each subset. Profiling relied on immunoSEQ multiplex PCR, and the TCRdb table lists in-frame clones only, not all of them. Here the sample spans 780,000 or so clones, over 55% being singletons. The clonotype comes from a woman aged 25-40 years in good health. The sample comprised memory CD4+ T cells sorted from blood. Documented subset: CD45RA-negative fraction. The rearrangement uses TRBV5-6 and TRBJ2-1; D is uncertain. CDR3 sequence: CASTKSYNEQFF. The DNA of the CDR3 is TGTGCCAGCACCAAATCCTACAATGAGCAGTTCTTC.